This T cell receptor (beta chain) was recovered during a study of Tregs in tolerant kidney transplant recipients. General study results and limits: Biological reproducibility was not directly addressed in this study. Activated donor B cell expansion appeared to reveal the most relevant donor-specific TCRbeta repertoire. In tolerant patients, donor-specific Tregs outgrew total Tregs, suggesting antigen-driven expansion.

This clone was recorded only once. The target antigen is unknown. Relative to the germline gene, one junction end is altered; a read error may explain this. Within the sample, other DNA sequences also encode this same CDR3. The nonmyeloablative bone marrow transplants came from related graft donors, with transient mixed chimerism. Unstimulated regulatory T cells (CD4+CD25+CD127-), CD4+CD25- non-regulatory cells, CD4 and CD8 cells were FACS-sorted from thawed PBMCs. Here immunoSEQ multiplex PCR was the method, and the copy in TCRdb shows in-frame clones only, minus some. The sample includes approximately 50,000 clones, 91% of them seen just once. Sequences were derived from CD8+ T cells from blood (PBMCs), sampled 24 months after the transplant. The TCR sequence derives from a human patient who received a combined kidney and bone marrow transplant. Some T cells may possibly be graft donor cells.

Here the CDR3 reads CASSFDRNYGYTF. In DNA form, the CDR3 reads TGCGCTAGCAGTTTCGACAGAAACTATGGCTACACCTTC. The rearrangement uses TRBV5-1 and TRBJ1-2; a possible D gene is TRBD1 (5 bases). From germline, CDR1 is SGHRS and CDR2 YFSETQ. The CDR3 consists of 13 residues.